These 10 T cell receptor beta chains were sequenced from one sample in a study of cytomegalovirus exposure and HLA in healthy donors. Sequenced by immunoSEQ multiplex PCR; TCRdb stores in-frame clones only, minus some. The sample records about 360,000 clones, 75% to 90% being singletons. Sequencing was carried out using PBMCs. The receptors come from a woman aged 18-29 years in good health and CMV-seronegative.

J is TRBJ2-7 and V is TRBV2; 9 nucleotides agree with TRBD1. This CDR3 contains 14 residues. The germline CDR1 and CDR2 sequences are SNHLY and FYNNEI. V gave up 5 bases and J gave up 2 bases; unmatched junction bases: 4. The CDR3 reads CASSPTGGAYEQYF. CDR3 nucleotide sequence: TGTGCCAGCAGTCCGACAGGGGGGGCCTACGAGCAGTACTTC.

This chain links TRBV6-5 with TRBJ1-2, with D possibly TRBD1 on 5 matching bases. The CDR3 spans 13 residues. The germline gives CDR1 MNHEY, CDR2 SVGAGI. The ends were cut back, 6 bases at V and 6 bases at J, with 14 bases in the middle. The CDR3 DNA follows: TGTGCCAGCAGGCCGTGGAGGGACCATGGCTACACCTTC. This translates into CASRPWRDHGYTF.

The chain couples TRBV27 to TRBJ1-2; 7 bases map to TRBD1. The length of the CDR3 is 16 residues. Per germline, CDR1 MNHEY and CDR2 SMNVEV (reference sequence). Trimming cost V 0 bases and J 4 bases; bases outside gene matches: 8. The CDR3 DNA follows: TGTGCCAGCAGTTTATCCCGACAGGGCGGCTTCTATGGCTACACCTTC. Translating gives CASSLSRQGGFYGYTF.

The rearrangement uses TRBV9 and TRBJ2-3, with D tentatively TRBD2 (6 bases). The germline CDR1 and CDR2 sequences are SGDLS and YYNGEE. The CDR3 consists of 14 residues. V lost 4 bases, J lost 6 bases, and 15 bases lay in between. The CDR3 DNA is TGTGCCAGCAGCCCTGGGACTGCAGCGGATACGCAGTATTTT. Amino acids: CASSPGTAADTQYF.

Only one count was recorded for this clone. This chain connects TRBV2 to TRBJ2-5; 8 nucleotides agree with TRBD2. Germline loops: CDR1 SNHLY, CDR2 FYNNEI. V lost 7 bases, J lost 2 bases, and 9 bases stayed unmatched. This CDR3 comprises 15 residues. In DNA, the CDR3 is TGTGCCAGCACCGCCGGGACTAGAAGTCAAGAGACCCAGTACTTC. Translated, it gives CASTAGTRSQETQYF.

The chain joins TRBV28 to TRBJ1-2; 9 positions match TRBD1. After removal of 6 bases from V and 8 bases from J, the junction contained 13 bases not matched to a gene. The CDR3 covers 15 residues. Germline CDR1 is MDHEN and CDR2 is SYDVKM. CDR3 loop: CASSLLDRGVRGYTF. CDR3 sequence (DNA): TGTGCCAGCAGCTTACTGGACAGGGGTGTTCGGGGCTACACCTTC.

The V and J genes are TRBV5-1 and TRBJ2-7; D perhaps matches TRBD2 (5 bases). The V gene lost 6 bases and the J gene lost 0 bases, with 10 bases spanning the gap. In germline, CDR1 is SGHRS, CDR2 YFSETQ. CDR3 length: 13 amino acids. CDR3 DNA: TGCGCCAGCAAGGACTTAAGCTCCTACGAGCAGTACTTC. Translating gives CASKDLSSYEQYF.

The chain combines TRBV2 with TRBJ1-5, with TRBD1 matching 8 bases. Per germline, CDR1 SNHLY and CDR2 FYNNEI. The CDR3 length is 13 residues. V lost 5 bases and J lost 7; bases outside the gene matches: 4. The CDR3 reads CASSNDRGQPQHF. The CDR3, as DNA: TGTGCCAGCAGTAATGACAGGGGACAGCCCCAGCATTTT.

The V call is TRBV9, the J call TRBJ2-2, with 11 positions matching TRBD1. The CDR3 has 15 residues. Germline V lookup: CDR1 SGDLS, CDR2 YYNGEE. With 4 bases clipped from V and 6 bases from J, the junction kept 5 bases outside the gene matches. CDR3 bases: TGTGCCAGCAGCCTACCGGGACAGGGGGCCGGGGAGCTGTTTTTT. It specifies CASSLPGQGAGELFF.

The chain is built from TRBV6-1 and TRBJ2-7; 15 bases align to TRBD2. Trimming cost V 2 bases and J 3 bases; bases outside gene matches: 8. The CDR3 has 18 residues. Germline CDR1 is MNHNS and CDR2 is SASEGT. The CDR3, as DNA: TGTGCCAGCAGTGAATTAGGACTAGCGGGAGGGCCAAGCTACGAGCAGTACTTC. Translation gives CASSELGLAGGPSYEQYF.